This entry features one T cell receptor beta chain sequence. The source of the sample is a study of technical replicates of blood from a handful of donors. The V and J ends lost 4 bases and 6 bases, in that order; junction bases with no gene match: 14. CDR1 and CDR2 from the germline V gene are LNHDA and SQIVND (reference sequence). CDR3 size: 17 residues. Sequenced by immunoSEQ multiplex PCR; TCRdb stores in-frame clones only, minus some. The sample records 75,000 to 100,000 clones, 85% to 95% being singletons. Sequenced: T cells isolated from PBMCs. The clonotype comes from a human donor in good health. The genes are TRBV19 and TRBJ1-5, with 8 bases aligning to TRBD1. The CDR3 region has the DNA TGTGCCAGTAGTACGGACAGGGTGGGGATAGGGGGTCAGCCCCAGCATTTT. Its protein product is CASSTDRVGIGGQPQHF.